The 22 T cell receptor beta chains in this list originate from one sample, sequenced in a study of monozygotic twins with inflammatory bowel disease. TCRdb processed the 5' RACE reads again and assigns one entry to each CDR3 protein, with no DNA. The data include 420,000 or so distinct CDR3 sequences; the top ten clones carry under 3%. Sequencing input: blood. These receptors originate from a human donor with ulcerative colitis or Crohn's disease, or a healthy co-twin of an affected twin (not recorded which).

The chain couples TRBV5-6 to TRBJ1-5; TCRdb's assignment of TRBD1 cannot be checked, as there is no DNA. The CDR3 loop spans 16 amino acids. Germline CDR1 and CDR2: SGHDT and YYEEEE. The CDR3 sequence is CASSKRDRVGGQPQHF.

The chain has TRBV7-9 and TRBJ2-1; the TCRdb call, TRBD1, lacks DNA for checking. Per germline, CDR1 SEHNR and CDR2 FQNEAQ (reference sequence). This CDR3 spans 14 amino acids. CDR3 sequence: CASSRWGALNEQFF.

CDR3 residues: CASSQVGQDLHF. This chain connects TRBV3-1 to TRBJ1-6; TCRdb reports TRBD1, a call that lacks DNA to check it against. The germline V gene has CDR1 LGHDT and CDR2 YNNKEL (reference sequence). This CDR3 is built from 12 residues.

This chain uses TRBV29-1 with TRBJ1-2; the D gene TCRdb calls, TRBD1, cannot be checked with no DNA. CDR1 is SQVTM and CDR2 is ANQGSEA in the germline V gene. The CDR3 has 13 residues. This chain's CDR3 is CSVPRGGPEGYTF.

This chain joins TRBV20-1 and TRBJ1-1. Germline V CDR1 and CDR2: DFQATT, SNEGSKA (reference sequence). The CDR3 is made up of 17 amino acids. Here the CDR3 reads CSAPKSKAGAWVSEAFF.

The chain employs TRBV3-1 and TRBJ2-1. Germline V lookup: CDR1 LGHDT, CDR2 YNNKEL (reference sequence). CDR3 length: 11 amino acids. The CDR3 protein is CASSQLNEQFF.

The chain links TRBV2 to TRBJ1-1; the D call from TCRdb, TRBD1, cannot be confirmed without DNA. Germline V gives CDR1 SNHLY, CDR2 FYNNEI. The length of the CDR3 is 12 residues. The CDR3 here is CASTNRGTEAFF.

The gene calls are TRBV4-1 and TRBJ2-7; the D gene TCRdb calls, TRBD1, cannot be checked with no DNA. The CDR3 runs to 15 residues. CDR1 MGHRA and CDR2 YSYEKL come from the germline V gene. This chain's CDR3 is CASSQPDRDGYEQYF.

The chain couples TRBV18 to TRBJ2-1; the TRBD2 assignment by TCRdb is unverifiable without DNA. Germline CDR1 is KGHSH and CDR2 is LQKENI. This CDR3 contains 15 residues. CDR3 region: CASSQTSGAHNEQFF.

This sequence joins TRBV29-1 and TRBJ2-2; TCRdb returns TRBD1, unconfirmable since there is no DNA. Germline V lookup: CDR1 SQVTM, CDR2 ANQGSEA. CDR3 size: 12 residues. The CDR3: CSVGQSGGELFF.

The rearrangement links TRBV5-1 to TRBJ2-2. This CDR3 spans 16 amino acids. Germline values: CDR1 SGHRS, CDR2 YFSETQ. The CDR3 is CASSLNPMIDTGELFF.

V is TRBV20-1 and J is TRBJ2-5; TCRdb lists TRBD1, though no DNA is available to test this call. This CDR3 comprises 15 residues. In germline, CDR1 is DFQATT, CDR2 SNEGSKA (reference sequence). CDR3 amino acids: CSAQLGSGVEETQYF.

V gene TRBV7-2 combines with J gene TRBJ2-5. CDR1 and CDR2 (germline): SGHTA, FQGNSA. The CDR3 has 15 residues. CDR3 loop: CASSLAPLGTETQYF.

This rearrangement joins TRBV20-1 to TRBJ2-7; no DNA is available, so the TRBD1 call from TCRdb remains unchecked. The CDR3 length is 16 residues. CDR1 is DFQATT and CDR2 is SNEGSKA in the germline V gene (reference sequence). This CDR3 reads CSARGATGAPSYEQYF.

The rearrangement uses TRBV29-1 and TRBJ2-1; as DNA is missing, the TRBD1 call by TCRdb cannot be tested. Germline lookup yields CDR1 SQVTM and CDR2 ANQGSEA. The CDR3 has 12 amino acids. This chain's CDR3 is CSAGQGVNEQFF.

The chain employs TRBV10-3 and TRBJ1-2. Per germline, CDR1 ENHRY and CDR2 SYGVKD. The CDR3 is 15 residues long. The CDR3 sequence is CAISESRGNQRGYTF.

This CDR3 is CASSIQGKDSPLHF. The rearrangement uses TRBV27 and TRBJ1-6; TCRdb's D gene call, TRBD1, goes unchecked for lack of DNA. Germline-derived CDR1 and CDR2 are MNHEY and SMNVEV (reference sequence). The CDR3 has 14 residues.

CDR3 region: CASRTTSTRGYEQYF. The chain has TRBV6-2 or TRBV6-3 and TRBJ2-7. This CDR3 is 15 amino acids long. Germline assignment: CDR1 MNHEY and CDR2 SVGEGT.

The V gene is TRBV28, the J gene TRBJ1-1; TCRdb outputs TRBD1, but without DNA this stays unchecked. The germline CDR1 and CDR2 sequences are MDHEN and SYDVKM. The CDR3 totals 13 residues. The CDR3 loop reads CATFIGGSTEAFF.

This sequence joins TRBV29-1 and TRBJ2-7. The length of the CDR3 is 12 residues. Germline V gene data show CDR1 as SQVTM and CDR2 as ANQGSEA. The CDR3 reads CSVSSVSDEQYF.

The V call is TRBV9, the J call TRBJ2-1; absent DNA, TCRdb's TRBD1 call cannot be checked. The germline CDR1 and CDR2 sequences are SGDLS and YYNGEE. The CDR3 is made up of 16 amino acids. The CDR3 sequence: CASSVAPRGANNEQFF.

CDR3: CSATKNTNEQFF. The chain carries TRBV20-1 and TRBJ2-1. The CDR3 spans 12 residues. The germline gives CDR1 DFQATT, CDR2 SNEGSKA (reference sequence).